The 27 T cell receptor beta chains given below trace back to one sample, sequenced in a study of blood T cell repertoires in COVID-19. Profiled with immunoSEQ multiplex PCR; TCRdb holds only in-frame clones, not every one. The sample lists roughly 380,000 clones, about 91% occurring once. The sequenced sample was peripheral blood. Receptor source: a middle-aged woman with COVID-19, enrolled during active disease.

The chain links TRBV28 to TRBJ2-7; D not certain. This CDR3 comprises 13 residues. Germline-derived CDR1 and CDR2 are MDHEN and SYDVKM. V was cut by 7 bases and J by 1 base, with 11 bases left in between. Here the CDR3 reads CASTAAGSYEQYF. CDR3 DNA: TGTGCCAGCACCGCCGCCGGGTCCTACGAGCAGTACTTC.

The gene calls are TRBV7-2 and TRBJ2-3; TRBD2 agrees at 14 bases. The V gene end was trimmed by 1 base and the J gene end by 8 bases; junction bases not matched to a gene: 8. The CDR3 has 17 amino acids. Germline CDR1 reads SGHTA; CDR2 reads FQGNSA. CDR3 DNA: TGTGCCAGCAGCTTAGAGGGACTAGCGGGGGATCTAACTACGCAGTATTTT. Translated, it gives CASSLEGLAGDLTTQYF.

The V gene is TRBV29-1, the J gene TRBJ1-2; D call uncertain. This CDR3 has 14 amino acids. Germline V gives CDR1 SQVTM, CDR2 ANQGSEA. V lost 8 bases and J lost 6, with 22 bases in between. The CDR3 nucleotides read TGCAGCCTTCAGTTGCGGGGATCGTTCGATGGCTACACCTTC. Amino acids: CSLQLRGSFDGYTF.

This CDR3 reads CASSPLGYGYTF. CDR3 nucleotides: TGTGCCAGCAGTCCGCTCGGGTATGGCTACACCTTC. V gene TRBV27 combines with J gene TRBJ1-2, with D uncertain. V gave up 5 bases and J gave up 5 bases, with 9 bases separating them. Germline CDR1 and CDR2: MNHEY and SMNVEV (reference sequence). The CDR3 extends over 12 amino acids.

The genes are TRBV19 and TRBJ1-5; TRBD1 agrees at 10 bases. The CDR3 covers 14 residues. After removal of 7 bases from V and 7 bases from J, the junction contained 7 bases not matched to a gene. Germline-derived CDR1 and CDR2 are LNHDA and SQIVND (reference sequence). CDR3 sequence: CASTPGQGNQPQHF. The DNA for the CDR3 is TGTGCCAGTACCCCGGGACAGGGGAACCAGCCCCAGCATTTT.

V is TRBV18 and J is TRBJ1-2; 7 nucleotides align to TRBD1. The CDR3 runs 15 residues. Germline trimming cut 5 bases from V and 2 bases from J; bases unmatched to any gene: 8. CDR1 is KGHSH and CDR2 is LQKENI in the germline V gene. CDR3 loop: CASSIGTASNYGYTF. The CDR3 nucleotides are TGTGCCAGCTCAATTGGGACAGCGTCAAACTATGGCTACACCTTC.

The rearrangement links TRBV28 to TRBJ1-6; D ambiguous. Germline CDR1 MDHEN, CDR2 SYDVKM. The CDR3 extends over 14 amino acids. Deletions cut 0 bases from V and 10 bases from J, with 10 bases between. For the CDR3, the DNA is TGTGCCAGCAGTTTATGGGAGTCTGGATCACCCCTCCACTTT. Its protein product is CASSLWESGSPLHF.

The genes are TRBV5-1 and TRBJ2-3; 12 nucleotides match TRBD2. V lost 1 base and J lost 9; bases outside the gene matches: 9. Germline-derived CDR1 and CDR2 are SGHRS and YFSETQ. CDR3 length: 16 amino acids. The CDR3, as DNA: TGCGCCAGCAGCTTGTCGCCTAGCGGGGGGGCCGCGACGCAGTATTTT. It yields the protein CASSLSPSGGAATQYF.

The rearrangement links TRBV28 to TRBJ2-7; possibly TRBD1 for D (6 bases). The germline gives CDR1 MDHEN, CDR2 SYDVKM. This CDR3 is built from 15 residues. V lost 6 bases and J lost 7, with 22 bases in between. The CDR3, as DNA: TGTGCCAGCAGGCACCACATGGGGGCTTCAGGAGAGCAGTACTTC. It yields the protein CASRHHMGASGEQYF.

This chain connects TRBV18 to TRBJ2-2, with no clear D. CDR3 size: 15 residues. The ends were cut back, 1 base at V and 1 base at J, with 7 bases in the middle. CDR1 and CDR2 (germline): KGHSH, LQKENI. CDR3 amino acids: CASSPRLRNTGELFF. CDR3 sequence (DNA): TGTGCCAGCTCACCACGTCTCCGGAACACCGGGGAGCTGTTTTTT.

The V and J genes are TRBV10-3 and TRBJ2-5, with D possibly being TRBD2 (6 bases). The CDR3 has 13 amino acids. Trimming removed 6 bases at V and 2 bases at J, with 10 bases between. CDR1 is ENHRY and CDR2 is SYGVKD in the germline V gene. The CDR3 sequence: CAIRASEQETQYF. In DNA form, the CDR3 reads TGTGCCATCAGGGCTAGCGAACAAGAGACCCAGTACTTC.

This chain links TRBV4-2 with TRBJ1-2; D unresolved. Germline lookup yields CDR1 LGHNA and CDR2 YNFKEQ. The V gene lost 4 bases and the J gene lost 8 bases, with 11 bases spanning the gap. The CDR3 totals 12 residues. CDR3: CASSRFGGGYTF. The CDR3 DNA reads TGTGCCAGCAGCCGCTTCGGAGGGGGCTACACCTTC.

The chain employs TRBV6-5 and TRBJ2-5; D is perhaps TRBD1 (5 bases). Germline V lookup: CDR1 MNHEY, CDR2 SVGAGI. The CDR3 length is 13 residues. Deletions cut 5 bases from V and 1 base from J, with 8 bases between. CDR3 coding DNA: TGTGCCAGCAGTCGACAGTTCCAAGAGACCCAGTACTTC. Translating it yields CASSRQFQETQYF.

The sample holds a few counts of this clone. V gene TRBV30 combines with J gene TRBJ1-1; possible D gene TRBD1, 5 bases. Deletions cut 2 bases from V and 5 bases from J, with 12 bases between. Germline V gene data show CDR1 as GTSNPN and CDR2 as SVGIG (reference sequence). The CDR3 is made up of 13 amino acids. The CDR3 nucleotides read TGTGCCTGGAGTCCGGCAGGGAAAACTGAAGCTTTCTTT. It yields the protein CAWSPAGKTEAFF.

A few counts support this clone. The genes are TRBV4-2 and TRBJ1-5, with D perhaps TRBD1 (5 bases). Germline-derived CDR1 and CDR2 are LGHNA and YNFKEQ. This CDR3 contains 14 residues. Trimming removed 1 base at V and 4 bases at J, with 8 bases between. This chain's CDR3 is CASSQGDLNQPQHF. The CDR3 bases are TGTGCCAGCAGCCAAGGGGACTTGAATCAGCCCCAGCATTTT.

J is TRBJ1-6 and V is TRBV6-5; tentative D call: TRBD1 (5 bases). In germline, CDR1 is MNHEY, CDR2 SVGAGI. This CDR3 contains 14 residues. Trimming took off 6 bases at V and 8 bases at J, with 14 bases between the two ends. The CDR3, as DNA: TGTGCCAGCAGCCTAACCCAGGGCTATTCACCCCTCCACTTT. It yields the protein CASSLTQGYSPLHF.

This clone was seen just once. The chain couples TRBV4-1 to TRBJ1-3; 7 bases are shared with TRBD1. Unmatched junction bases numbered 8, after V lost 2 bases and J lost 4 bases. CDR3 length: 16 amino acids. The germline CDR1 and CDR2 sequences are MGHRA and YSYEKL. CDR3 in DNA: TGCGCCAGCAGCCAACGTCTTGACAGGGTCGGAAACACCATATATTTT. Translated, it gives CASSQRLDRVGNTIYF.

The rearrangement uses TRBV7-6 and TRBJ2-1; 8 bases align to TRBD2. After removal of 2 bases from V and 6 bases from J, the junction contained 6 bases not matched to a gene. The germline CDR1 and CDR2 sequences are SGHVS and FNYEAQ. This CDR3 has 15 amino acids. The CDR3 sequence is CASSLSAGAPNEQFF. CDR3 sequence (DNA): TGTGCCAGCAGCTTATCAGCGGGAGCCCCCAATGAGCAGTTCTTC. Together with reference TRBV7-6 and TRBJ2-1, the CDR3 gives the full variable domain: GAGVSQSPRYKVTKRGQDVALRCDPISGHVSLYWYRQALGQGPEFLTYFNYEAQQDKSGLPNDRFSAERPEGSISTLTIQRTEQRDSAMYRCASSLSAGAPNEQFFGPGTRLTVL.

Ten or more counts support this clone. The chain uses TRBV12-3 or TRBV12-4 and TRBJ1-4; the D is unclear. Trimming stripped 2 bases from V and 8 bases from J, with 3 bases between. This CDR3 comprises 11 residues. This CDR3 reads CASSLLEKLFF. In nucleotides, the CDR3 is TGTGCCAGCAGTTTACTGGAAAAACTGTTTTTT.

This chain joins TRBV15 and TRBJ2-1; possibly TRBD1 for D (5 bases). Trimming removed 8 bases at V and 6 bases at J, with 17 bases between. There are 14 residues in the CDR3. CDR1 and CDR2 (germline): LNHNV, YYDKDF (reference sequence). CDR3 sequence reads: CATQAWGGGNEQFF. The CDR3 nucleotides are TGTGCCACCCAGGCATGGGGCGGTGGCAATGAGCAGTTCTTC.

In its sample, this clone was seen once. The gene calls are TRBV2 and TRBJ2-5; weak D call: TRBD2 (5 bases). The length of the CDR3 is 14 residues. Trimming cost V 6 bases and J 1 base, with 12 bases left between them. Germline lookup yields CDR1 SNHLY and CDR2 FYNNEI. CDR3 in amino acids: CASRTLAGQETQYF. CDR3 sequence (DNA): TGTGCCAGCAGGACCCTGGCGGGCCAAGAGACCCAGTACTTC.

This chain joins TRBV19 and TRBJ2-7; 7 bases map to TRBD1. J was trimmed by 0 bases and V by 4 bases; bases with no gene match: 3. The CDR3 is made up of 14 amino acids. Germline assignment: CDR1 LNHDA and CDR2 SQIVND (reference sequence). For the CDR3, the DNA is TGTGCCAGTAGTACGACAGGGAACTCCTACGAGCAGTACTTC. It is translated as CASSTTGNSYEQYF. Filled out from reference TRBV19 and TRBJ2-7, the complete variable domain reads DGGITQSPKYLFRKEGQNVTLSCEQNLNHDAMYWYRQDPGQGLRLIYYSQIVNDFQKGDIAEGYSVSREKKESFPLTVTSAQKNPTAFYLCASSTTGNSYEQYFGPGTRLTVT.

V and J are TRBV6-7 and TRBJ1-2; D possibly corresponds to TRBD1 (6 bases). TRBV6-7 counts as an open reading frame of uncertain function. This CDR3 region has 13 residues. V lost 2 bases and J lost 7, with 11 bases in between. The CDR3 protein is CASSYPQGGGYTF. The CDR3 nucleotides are TGTGCCAGCAGTTACCCACAGGGCGGTGGCTACACCTTC.

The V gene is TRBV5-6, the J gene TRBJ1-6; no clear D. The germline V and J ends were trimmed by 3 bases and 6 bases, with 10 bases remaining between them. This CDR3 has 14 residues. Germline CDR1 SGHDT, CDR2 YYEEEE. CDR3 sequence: CASSYGVPNSPLHF. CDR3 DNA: TGTGCCAGCAGCTACGGGGTTCCTAATTCACCCCTCCACTTT.

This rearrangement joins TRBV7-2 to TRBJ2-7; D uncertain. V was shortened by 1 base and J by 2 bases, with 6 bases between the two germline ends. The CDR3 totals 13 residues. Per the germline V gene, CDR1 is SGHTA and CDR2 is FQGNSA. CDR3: CASSLGAPYEQYF. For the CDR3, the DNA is TGTGCCAGCAGCTTAGGGGCTCCCTACGAGCAGTACTTC.

CDR3 in DNA: TGTGCCAGCAGGGGCCAGGTTGGGTATAATTCACCCCTCCACTTT. Translated: CASRGQVGYNSPLHF. V and J are TRBV25-1 and TRBJ1-6; no firm D call. CDR3 length: 15 residues. V dropped 6 bases and J dropped 4 bases, with 13 bases sitting between them. CDR1 and CDR2 (germline): MGHDK, SYGVNS.

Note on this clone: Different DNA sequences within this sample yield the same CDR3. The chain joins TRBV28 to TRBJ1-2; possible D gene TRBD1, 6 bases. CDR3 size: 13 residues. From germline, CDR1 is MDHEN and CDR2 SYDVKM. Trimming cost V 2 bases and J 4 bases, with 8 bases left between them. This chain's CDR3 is CASSLQGSYGYTF. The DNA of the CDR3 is TGTGCCAGCAGTTTACAGGGGTCCTATGGCTACACCTTC.